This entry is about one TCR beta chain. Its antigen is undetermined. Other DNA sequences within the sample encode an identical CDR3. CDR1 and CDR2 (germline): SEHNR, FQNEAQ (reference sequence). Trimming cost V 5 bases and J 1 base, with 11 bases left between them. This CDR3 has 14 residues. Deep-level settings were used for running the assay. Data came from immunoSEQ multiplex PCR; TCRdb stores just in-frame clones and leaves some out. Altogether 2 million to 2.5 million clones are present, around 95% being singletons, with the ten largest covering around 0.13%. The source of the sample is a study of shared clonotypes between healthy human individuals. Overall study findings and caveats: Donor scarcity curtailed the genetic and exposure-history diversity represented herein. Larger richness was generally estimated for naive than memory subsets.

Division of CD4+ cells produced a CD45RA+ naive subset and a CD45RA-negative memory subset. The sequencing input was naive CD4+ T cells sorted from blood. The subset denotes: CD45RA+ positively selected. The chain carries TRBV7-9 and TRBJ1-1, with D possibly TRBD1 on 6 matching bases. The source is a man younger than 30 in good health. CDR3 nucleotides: TGTGCCAGCAGCCCGGGACACCCGAACACTGAAGCTTTCTTT. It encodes CASSPGHPNTEAFF.